A selection of T cell receptor beta chains follows, all from one sample in a study of beta chain features in type 1 diabetes. This table comes from immunoSEQ multiplex PCR, and its TCRdb copy is limited to in-frame clones, with some not included. The data contain about 340,000 clones, approximately 10% of them seen just once; the ten biggest clones take up 0.95% to 1.1%. Sequenced: central memory CD4+ T cells from blood. The receptors were sampled from a man in his thirties or forties with type 1 diabetes. CDR3s include the opening cysteine and the closing phenylalanine or tryptophan. D genes are given only for firm matches. A row's size may be missing; if present it is once, few, many or a size class.

V gene	clone size	J gene	D gene	CDR3 DNA	CDR3 protein
TRBV27	many	TRBJ2-4	.	TGTGCCAGCAGTCAACCCGCTGTAAGGCACATTCAGTACTTC	CASSQPAVRHIQYF
TRBV9	.	TRBJ2-3	.	TGTGCCAGCAGCGTTGTGGGGGATACGCAGTATTTT	CASSVVGDTQYF
TRBV28	.	TRBJ2-1	.	TGTGCCAGCACCCCACCCGAAGGGGGGGGGCGAAAGCAGTTCTTC	CASTPPEGGGRKQFF
TRBV10-3	few	TRBJ2-1	TRBD1	TGTGCCATCAGTACACAGGGGGCAGACCACAATGAGCAGTTCTTC	CAISTQGADHNEQFF
TRBV7-2	few	TRBJ2-1	.	TGTGCCAGCAGCTTAGCGGGCCCCGGAGGGGGCGAGCAGTTCTTC	CASSLAGPGGGEQFF
TRBV19	few	TRBJ1-1	TRBD1	TGTGCCAGTACCGACAGGGGGAACACTGAAGCTTTCTTT	CASTDRGNTEAFF
TRBV11-2	many	TRBJ2-5	TRBD2	TGTGCCAGCAGCCTCCGGGGGGGGAGAGAGACCCAGTACTTC	CASSLRGGRETQYF
TRBV5-6	.	TRBJ2-3	.	TGTGCCAGCAGCTTGATTGGGGGCCTCACAGATACGCAGTATTTT	CASSLIGGLTDTQYF
TRBV18	.	TRBJ1-1	.	TGTGCCAGCTCACCAGGAACGAACACTGAAGCTTTCTTT	CASSPGTNTEAFF
TRBV6-5	few	TRBJ2-6	.	TGTGCCAGCAGTTACTCGTCTGGGGCCAACGTCCTGACTTTC	CASSYSSGANVLTF
TRBV7-8	.	TRBJ2-1	.	TGTGCCAGCAGTCTTGGGCACGAGCAGTTCTTC	CASSLGHEQFF
TRBV7-2	many	TRBJ2-1	.	TGTGCCAGCAGCTTATACCGTGAGCAGTTCTTC	CASSLYREQFF
TRBV6-6	few	TRBJ2-5	.	TGTGCCAGCAGTTGGCAGTGGGCCGAGGGGAGAGAGACCCAGTACTTC	CASSWQWAEGRETQYF
TRBV6-5	few	TRBJ2-7	TRBD1	TGTGCCAGCAGTTACGGGATCTCCTCGACAGGGTACGAGCAGTACTTC	CASSYGISSTGYEQYF
TRBV6-6	.	TRBJ2-4	.	TGTGCCAGCAGTTACTCCGGGCAGGGCAAAAACATTCAGTACTTC	CASSYSGQGKNIQYF
TRBV7-2	few	TRBJ2-2	.	TGTGCCAGCAGCTTAGTTCCGGCAGGGAGCCGGGAGCTGTTTTTT	CASSLVPAGSRELFF
TRBV19	few	TRBJ1-2	.	TGTGCCAGTAGTACACCTAACTATGGCTACACCTTC	CASSTPNYGYTF
TRBV25-1	.	TRBJ1-2	.	TGTGCCAGCAGTGAACGACAGTACGGCTACACCTTC	CASSERQYGYTF
TRBV7-2	.	TRBJ2-7	.	TGTGCCAGCAGCACGACCCGGGCGGAGCAGTACTTC	CASSTTRAEQYF
TRBV6-5	many	TRBJ2-1	TRBD2	TGTGCCAGCAGTTACACTAGCGGGGCCGACAATGAGCAGTTCTTC	CASSYTSGADNEQFF
TRBV6-6	few	TRBJ1-2	.	TGTGCCAGCAGTTACTCAGCGGGTATGAACTATGGCTACACCTTC	CASSYSAGMNYGYTF
TRBV19	few	TRBJ1-2	.	TGTGCCAGTAGTGGGAACCGCTGGCCAGATGGCTACACCTTC	CASSGNRWPDGYTF
TRBV6-5	.	TRBJ1-3	.	TGTGCCAGCAGTTACAGGACAGGAAACACCATATATTTT	CASSYRTGNTIYF
TRBV7-9	many	TRBJ1-2	TRBD1	TGTGCCAGCAGCTTGGGACAGGGGTTTCTTGGCTACACCTTC	CASSLGQGFLGYTF
TRBV28	many	TRBJ2-7	.	TGTGCCAGCAGTTTACCTGGCAGCTCCTACGAGCAGTACTTC	CASSLPGSSYEQYF
TRBV6-6	.	TRBJ2-7	TRBD1	TGTGCCAGCAGTTATAAGGGACAGGGGTACGAGCAGTACTTC	CASSYKGQGYEQYF
TRBV7-2	.	TRBJ2-5	.	TGTGCCAGCAGCCGAGCCGCAGTGCAAGAGACCCAGTACTTC	CASSRAAVQETQYF
TRBV7-2	few	TRBJ2-2	.	TGTGCCAGCAGCTTTACAGGCGCGAACACCGGGGAGCTGTTTTTT	CASSFTGANTGELFF
TRBV4-1	.	TRBJ2-1	.	TGCGCCAGCAGCCAAGATCTACAGGGCTCCTACAATGAGCAGTTCTTC	CASSQDLQGSYNEQFF